One sample yielded the 5 T cell receptor beta chains listed below, sequenced in a study of T cells in localized non-small cell lung cancer. This table comes from immunoSEQ multiplex PCR, and its TCRdb copy is limited to in-frame clones, with some not included. The profile shows roughly 48,000 clones, approximately 80% of them singletons. Sequencing was performed on peripheral blood, taken before any cancer treatment. Receptor source: a man aged 40 to 75 with stage I squamous cell lung carcinoma.

The J gene is TRBJ2-7, the V gene TRBV5-8; TRBD1 matches at 8 bases. Germline V gives CDR1 SGHTS, CDR2 YDEGEE. The CDR3 totals 14 residues. J was trimmed by 3 bases and V by 5 bases; bases with no gene match: 7. The CDR3 nucleotides are TGTGCCAGCAGACACCGGACAGGGATCTACGAGCAGTACTTC. This sequence encodes CASRHRTGIYEQYF.

The chain employs TRBV19 and TRBJ1-4; 11 bases are shared with TRBD1. V shed 6 bases, J shed 6 bases, and the junction held 3 bases outside the gene matches. The CDR3 consists of 14 residues. Germline V gene sequence: CDR1 LNHDA, CDR2 SQIVND (reference sequence). CDR3 in amino acids: CASRWGQGDEKLFF. In DNA, the CDR3 is TGTGCCAGTAGGTGGGGACAGGGGGATGAAAAACTGTTTTTT.

The rearrangement uses TRBV15 and TRBJ2-3; 9 nucleotides line up with TRBD2. Trimming took 2 bases from V and 5 from J; bases not matched to a gene: 8. The CDR3 extends over 16 amino acids. Germline assignment: CDR1 LNHNV and CDR2 YYDKDF (reference sequence). The CDR3 DNA reads TGTGCCACCAGCAGAAAGGGACTAGCAGGATTAGATACGCAGTATTTT. It codes for CATSRKGLAGLDTQYF.

The chain has TRBV10-3 and TRBJ2-1; 7 bases are shared with TRBD1. This CDR3 is built from 15 residues. V shed 5 bases and J 3 bases; nucleotides not matched to a gene: 7. The germline gives CDR1 ENHRY, CDR2 SYGVKD. In DNA form, the CDR3 reads TGTGCCATCAGTTCAAAGGGGGCCGGCTACAATGAGCAGTTCTTC. Translated, it gives CAISSKGAGYNEQFF.

The sample holds one count of this clone. CDR3 coding DNA: TGTGCCAGCAGCTCTTCGGGGGGGGGTCTGGAGACCCAGTACTTC. It codes for CASSSSGGGLETQYF. V gene TRBV5-4 combines with J gene TRBJ2-5, with TRBD2 matching over 8 bases. Germline CDR1 is SGHNT and CDR2 is YYREEE (reference sequence). V was clipped by 3 bases and J by 5 bases; unmatched bases: 9. The CDR3 is 15 residues long.